The rows below give T cell receptor beta chains drawn from one sample of a study of T-cell reconstitution after alpha-beta-depleted transplantation in children. TCRdb analysed the PCR reads with MiXCR anew, one entry per CDR3 protein. This repertoire shows approximately 250,000 distinct CDR3 sequences, about 25% found once; its top ten account for 2.6%. The sequenced sample was PBMCs, obtained before TCRalphabeta/CD19-depleted stem cell transplant. Source of these receptors: a girl aged 2 to 10 with Fanconi anemia, due to receive a stem cell transplant. Each CDR3 is given with its conserved first and last residue. The D gene is left open where the match is weak. Some rows have no size entry. The others give once, few or many, or a class for an expanded clone.

-,TRBV5-1,TRBJ2-5,many,TGCGCCAGCAGCTTGGGGGTGGAAGAGACCCAGTACTTC,CASSLGVEETQYF
-,TRBV15,TRBJ2-3,-,TGTGCCACCAGCAGTTCGATTCAGGTACCGAATACGCAGTATTTT,CATSSSIQVPNTQYF
-,TRBV6-1,TRBJ1-5,many,TGTGCCAGCAGTAAGATGGGTGGAAGCAATCAGCCCCAGCATTTT,CASSKMGGSNQPQHF
-,TRBV2,TRBJ1-5,-,TGTGCCAGCACGTTCTCAAGGAGTCAGCCCCAGCATTTT,CASTFSRSQPQHF
TRBD1,TRBV20-1,TRBJ1-1,-,TGCAGTGCTAGTCATGTCAGGGGGACTGAAGCTTTCTTT,CSASHVRGTEAFF
-,TRBV12-3/TRBV12-4,TRBJ2-1,many,TGTGCCAGCAGTTTCTGGGTTAGCTCCTACAATGAGCAGTTCTTC,CASSFWVSSYNEQFF
TRBD1,TRBV20-1,TRBJ2-5,-,TGCAGTGCCAGGTCCGAAGGGGGCCGGGAGACCCAGTACTTC,CSARSEGGRETQYF
TRBD1,TRBV7-7,TRBJ2-1,few,TGTGCCAGCAGCCGGGACAGGGCCAATGAGCAGTTCTTC,CASSRDRANEQFF
-,TRBV7-8,TRBJ2-3,many,TGTGCCAGCAGCTCCTCAGGGGTCCCATCTGATACGCAGTATTTT,CASSSSGVPSDTQYF
TRBD2,TRBV12-3/TRBV12-4,TRBJ2-3,many,TGTGCCAGCAGTTTAAGACTAGCGGGAGGAGGGGCAGATACGCAGTATTTT,CASSLRLAGGGADTQYF
TRBD1,TRBV5-6,TRBJ1-2,few,TGTGCCAGCAGCTCAGGACAGGGGGCGTCATATGGCTACACCTTC,CASSSGQGASYGYTF
TRBD2,TRBV11-1,TRBJ2-1,-,TGTGCCAGCAGCCCGCCGGGACTAGCGGGAGGTAACCCCACGAATGAGCAGTTCTTC,CASSPPGLAGGNPTNEQFF